In this sample, the clone carrying this T cell receptor (beta chain) turned up once. Using immunoSEQ multiplex PCR, the repertoire was profiled, and TCRdb retains in-frame clones only, with some absent. Of around 61,000 clones in the sample, roughly four fifths were seen once. These data come from a study of OX40 agonist ivuxolimab in advanced cancers. Study as a whole: An agonistic anti-OX40 (CD134) antibody, ivuxolimab, was used to treat the patients.

From germline, CDR1 is SGDLS and CDR2 YYNGEE. V was cut by 0 bases and J by 4 bases, with 10 bases left in between. There are 14 residues in the CDR3. The clonotype was recovered from an adult with an advanced solid tumor such as melanoma, head and neck, liver or kidney cancer. The sample here was CD4+ or CD8+ T cells sorted from blood, taken in a trial of the OX40 agonist ivuxolimab. The chain joins TRBV9 to TRBJ1-2; D is ambiguous. The CDR3 sequence is CASSVGGIGYGYTF. The CDR3 nucleotides are TGTGCCAGCAGCGTAGGAGGGATAGGCTATGGCTACACCTTC.